The subject of this entry is one T cell receptor beta chain. The sample originates from a study of blood T cell repertoires in COVID-19. Overall study: Samples representing acute and convalescent COVID-19 were sourced from the United States, Italy and Spain. Sources were T cells, B-cell-depleted T cells, or PBMCs; the material itself was cDNA or gDNA.

Participant reports of clinical history set cohort assignment. Measured with immunoSEQ multiplex PCR; TCRdb has only the in-frame clones, and not every one. The table has roughly 400,000 clones, about nine tenths seen once. The CDR3 is 16 residues long. The V segment lost 0 bases and the J segment 3 bases; nucleotides outside the gene matches: 3. Germline V gives CDR1 SGHNT, CDR2 YYREEE (reference sequence). The sequenced material came from PBMCs or T cells enriched from blood (not recorded which). The origin of this receptor is a woman aged 25 to 39 who had recovered from COVID-19. The chain recombines TRBV5-4 with TRBJ2-1; 10 nucleotides align to TRBD2. CDR3 sequence (DNA): TGTGCCAGCAGCTTGGGGGGGACTAGCGTCTACAATGAGCAGTTCTTC. Translated: CASSLGGTSVYNEQFF.